What follows describes a single TCR beta chain. The data stem from a study of T cell responses to AZD1222 COVID-19 vaccine. Deletions cut 2 bases from V and 9 bases from J, with 8 bases between. CDR1 and CDR2 (germline): SGHTA, FQGTGA. CDR3 length: 12 amino acids. Profiled with immunoSEQ multiplex PCR; TCRdb holds only in-frame clones, not every one. The sample yields 130,000 or so clones, approximately 88% seen once. The TCR sequence derives from an adult in good health. The chain combines TRBV7-3 with TRBJ2-1; D may be TRBD1 (5 bases). The sequences come from peripheral blood, collected on day 0 of AZD1222 vaccination. CDR3 residues: CASSLRQGEQFF. The CDR3 DNA follows: TGTGCCAGCAGCTTACGTCAGGGTGAGCAGTTCTTC.